These 19 T cell receptor beta chains came from one sample sequenced in a study of blood T cell repertoires in COVID-19. Assay used: immunoSEQ multiplex PCR; TCRdb lists only in-frame clones, some missing. Of 280,000 or so clones in the sample, nearly 90% are singletons; the top ten hold 2.5% to 3.5%. Specimen: PBMCs or T cells enriched from blood (not recorded which). The receptors derive from a woman in her fifties or sixties who had been exposed to COVID-19.

The J gene is TRBJ1-2, the V gene TRBV28; TRBD1 aligns across 8 bases. Trimming at V came to 6 bases and at J to 9 bases, leaving 15 bases not matched to a gene. The germline CDR1 and CDR2 sequences are MDHEN and SYDVKM. This CDR3 is built from 15 residues. Here the CDR3 DNA reads TGTGCCAGCAGCTCCCCCGGACAGGGAGGGATTAGCTACACCTTC. Translating gives CASSSPGQGGISYTF.

The chain employs TRBV9 and TRBJ1-2; D is perhaps TRBD1 (5 bases). V lost 3 bases and J 4 bases, leaving 13 bases between the germline ends. CDR1 is SGDLS, CDR2 YYNGEE, per germline. The CDR3 length is 14 residues. Written as DNA, the CDR3 is TGTGCCAGCAGCGCTTCGGACACCTCCTATGGCTACACCTTC. It yields the protein CASSASDTSYGYTF.

The gene calls are TRBV2 and TRBJ1-1, with a tentative D call TRBD1 (5 bases). The germline gives CDR1 SNHLY, CDR2 FYNNEI. The CDR3 runs to 13 residues. The germline V and J ends were trimmed by 4 bases and 3 bases, with 9 bases remaining between them. The CDR3 bases are TGTGCCAGCAGTGGGCCGGGGGACACTGAAGCTTTCTTT. It translates to CASSGPGDTEAFF.

This rearrangement joins TRBV3-1 (or the pseudogene TRBV3-2) to TRBJ2-1; D unresolved. The V gene's germline CDR1 is LGHDT and CDR2 YNNKEL (reference sequence). Trimming left V 0 bases short and J 0 bases short, with 6 bases between. This CDR3 region has 15 residues. The CDR3 reads CASSQESSSYNEQFF. The DNA for the CDR3 is TGTGCCAGCAGCCAAGAGTCGAGCTCCTACAATGAGCAGTTCTTC.

The rearrangement links TRBV4-1 to TRBJ2-5; 14 bases map to TRBD2. In germline, CDR1 is MGHRA, CDR2 YSYEKL. The CDR3 runs 17 residues. J was trimmed by 4 bases and V by 2 bases; bases with no gene match: 6. CDR3 loop: CASSQTRLAGGRETQYF. The DNA for the CDR3 is TGCGCCAGCAGCCAAACAAGACTAGCGGGGGGGCGAGAGACCCAGTACTTC.

This chain uses TRBV5-6 with TRBJ2-1, with a possible D match to TRBD2 (5 bases). The CDR3 is made up of 17 amino acids. The V gene lost 0 bases and the J gene lost 5 bases, with 18 bases spanning the gap. Looked up from germline, CDR1 is SGHDT and CDR2 is YYEEEE. CDR3 protein: CASSLGYRRGINNEQFF. Here the CDR3 DNA reads TGTGCCAGCAGCTTGGGGTATCGACGAGGGATTAACAATGAGCAGTTCTTC.

This clone has a handful of counts. The gene calls are TRBV5-4 and TRBJ1-2; 7 nucleotides line up with TRBD1. The CDR3 is 14 amino acids. CDR1 is SGHNT and CDR2 is YYREEE in the germline V gene (reference sequence). The junction had 8 bases not matched to a gene; V was cut back by 6 bases and J by 3 bases. CDR3 residues: CASTLRQGHYGYTF. The DNA for the CDR3 is TGTGCCAGCACCCTACGACAGGGACACTATGGCTACACCTTC.

The chain carries TRBV7-2 and TRBJ2-5; D is perhaps TRBD2 (7 bases). The CDR3 runs to 15 residues. Between the trimmed V and J ends, which lost 5 bases and 2 bases, there was a span of 15 bases. CDR1 is SGHTA, CDR2 FQGNSA, per germline. CDR3 DNA: TGTGCCAGCAGCCCGGTGGGGGGGCAACAAGAGACCCAGTACTTC. Its translation is CASSPVGGQQETQYF. The complete variable domain, with remaining parts taken from reference TRBV7-2 and TRBJ2-5, reads GAGVSQSPSNKVTEKGKDVELRCDPISGHTALYWYRQSLGQGLEFLIYFQGNSAPDKSGLPSDRFSAERTGGSVSTLTIQRTQQEDSAVYLCASSPVGGQQETQYFGPGTRLLVL.

The J gene is TRBJ2-3, the V gene TRBV3-1 (or the pseudogene TRBV3-2); 7 nucleotides match TRBD1. Germline V lookup: CDR1 LGHDT, CDR2 YNNKEL (reference sequence). Trimming removed 4 bases from V and 5 bases from J; junction bases left unmatched: 15. CDR3 length equals 17 residues. DNA for the CDR3: TGTGCCAGCAGCCCCAAACCGGGCCAAGGGGGCGGAGATACGCAGTATTTT. Translated, it gives CASSPKPGQGGGDTQYF.

The chain uses TRBV4-1 and TRBJ2-5; D is uncertain. V was cut by 4 bases and J by 2 bases, with 8 bases left in between. Germline V gene sequence: CDR1 MGHRA, CDR2 YSYEKL. This CDR3 region has 13 residues. The CDR3 DNA reads as TGCGCCAGCAGCCGAACAGTACAAGAGACCCAGTACTTC. Amino acids: CASSRTVQETQYF.

V and J are TRBV7-9 and TRBJ1-2, with D perhaps TRBD1 (5 bases). The V gene lost 5 bases and the J gene lost 5 bases, with 12 bases spanning the gap. Germline V lookup: CDR1 SEHNR, CDR2 FQNEAQ (reference sequence). The CDR3 is 13 residues long. Written as DNA, the CDR3 is TGTGCCAGCAGCGTGGACATGTGGTATGGCTACACCTTC. Protein sequence: CASSVDMWYGYTF. Full variable domain (outside the CDR3, taken from reference TRBV7-9 and TRBJ1-2): DTGVSQNPRHKITKRGQNVTFRCDPISEHNRLYWYRQTLGQGPEFLTYFQNEAQLEKSRLLSDRFSAERPKGSFSTLEIQRTEQGDSAMYLCASSVDMWYGYTFGSGTRLTVV.

This clone has just one count. The DNA for the CDR3 is TGTGCCAGCTCAGGACAGCTACAAGAGACCCAGTACTTC. It codes for CASSGQLQETQYF. The genes are TRBV12-3 or TRBV12-4 and TRBJ2-5, with D possibly being TRBD1 (6 bases). With 8 bases removed from V and 2 bases from J, the gap between germline ends came to 12 bases. The CDR3 is 13 amino acids.

This sequence joins TRBV19 and TRBJ1-6; weak D call: TRBD1 (5 bases). Germline CDR1 reads LNHDA; CDR2 reads SQIVND (reference sequence). V lost 5 bases and J 9 bases, leaving 11 bases between the germline ends. The CDR3 has 13 residues. The CDR3 reads CASSDSERSPLHF. In DNA, the CDR3 is TGTGCCAGTAGTGACAGCGAGCGTTCACCCCTCCACTTT. Drawing the rest from reference TRBV19 and TRBJ1-6, the complete variable domain is DGGITQSPKYLFRKEGQNVTLSCEQNLNHDAMYWYRQDPGQGLRLIYYSQIVNDFQKGDIAEGYSVSREKKESFPLTVTSAQKNPTAFYLCASSDSERSPLHFGNGTRLTVT.

The chain carries TRBV5-1 and TRBJ2-7; 9 bases match TRBD1. Germline values: CDR1 SGHRS, CDR2 YFSETQ. The CDR3 runs 16 residues. Trimming cost V 4 bases and J 1 base; bases outside gene matches: 9. DNA of the CDR3: TGCGCCAGCAGCCTTGGACAGGGGTTGGTATCCTACGAGCAGTACTTC. Protein: CASSLGQGLVSYEQYF.

The chain couples TRBV7-6 to TRBJ2-7; maybe TRBD2 (7 bases). V lost 5 bases, J lost 7 bases, and 18 bases lay in between. CDR1 and CDR2 (germline): SGHVS, FNYEAQ. The CDR3 runs 14 residues. The CDR3 sequence: CASSPAGGGPEQYF. The CDR3 DNA follows: TGTGCCAGCAGCCCCGCCGGCGGGGGCCCAGAGCAGTACTTC.

The gene calls are TRBV5-1 and TRBJ1-1, with 7 bases that match TRBD1. Germline-derived CDR1 and CDR2 are SGHRS and YFSETQ. V shed 7 bases, J shed 1 base, and the junction held 7 bases outside the gene matches. There are 14 residues in the CDR3. CDR3 protein: CASSPRDRNTEAFF. The CDR3 nucleotides read TGCGCCAGCTCCCCGCGGGACAGGAACACTGAAGCTTTCTTT.

This clone appeared a single time. V is TRBV28 and J is TRBJ2-3, with D maybe TRBD2 (5 bases). The CDR3 length is 14 residues. V gave up 1 base and J gave up 7 bases, with 12 bases separating them. Germline V gene data show CDR1 as MDHEN and CDR2 as SYDVKM. The CDR3 sequence: CASSLLAEVYTQYF. The CDR3 bases are TGTGCCAGCAGTTTATTGGCGGAGGTTTATACGCAGTATTTT.

With regard to this clone: This specimen includes other DNA sequences encoding the same CDR3. The CDR3 reads CASSSTGMNTEAFF. CDR3 DNA: TGTGCCAGCTCGTCGACAGGGATGAACACTGAAGCTTTCTTT. V gene TRBV18 combines with J gene TRBJ1-1; 7 positions match TRBD1. Losses at the gene ends were 6 bases for V and 0 bases for J; bases not matched to a gene: 4. The CDR3 is made up of 14 amino acids. CDR1 and CDR2 (germline): KGHSH, LQKENI. Full variable domain (outside the CDR3, taken from reference TRBV18 and TRBJ1-1): NAGVMQNPRHLVRRRGQEARLRCSPMKGHSHVYWYRQLPEEGLKFMVYLQKENIIDESGMPKERFSAEFPKEGPSILRIQQVVRGDSAAYFCASSSTGMNTEAFFGQGTRLTVV.

The chain carries TRBV27 and TRBJ2-2; possible D gene TRBD1, 5 bases. V was trimmed by 7 bases and J by 4 bases, leaving 13 bases between them. The CDR3 totals 14 residues. The germline V gene encodes CDR1 MNHEY and CDR2 SMNVEV (reference sequence). The CDR3 coding sequence is TGTGCCAGCAAAATCAGGGTTACCACCGGGGAGCTGTTTTTT. Translating it yields CASKIRVTTGELFF.